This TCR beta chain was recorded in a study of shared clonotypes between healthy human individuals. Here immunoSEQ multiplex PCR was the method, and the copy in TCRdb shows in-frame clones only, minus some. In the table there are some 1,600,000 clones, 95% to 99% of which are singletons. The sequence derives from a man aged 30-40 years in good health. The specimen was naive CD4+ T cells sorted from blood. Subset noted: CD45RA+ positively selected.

The CDR3 nucleotides read TGTGCCAGCAGTACGGGGGGAAACACCATATATTTT. Translated, it gives CASSTGGNTIYF. This chain links TRBV9 with TRBJ1-3; D not resolved. Germline CDR1 reads SGDLS; CDR2 reads YYNGEE. The CDR3 has 12 residues. Trimming pared 5 bases from V and 4 bases from J, leaving 7 bases between.